Listed below are T cell receptor beta chains from one sample, sequenced in a study of blood T cell repertoires in COVID-19. Sequencing used immunoSEQ multiplex PCR; TCRdb keeps in-frame clones, though not all of them. In the table there are about 99,000 clones, about 80% of which are singletons. The sample was peripheral blood. The receptors originated from a woman over 75 with active or convalescent COVID-19. CDR3s include the opening cysteine and the closing phenylalanine or tryptophan. Each record gives: V gene, D gene, J gene, CDR3 length, clone size, CDR3 protein, CDR3 DNA. D genes are given only for firm matches. Size is omitted from some rows. Given values are once, few, many or a class for expanded clones.

TRBV11-2	-	TRBJ2-5	15	-	CASSFRQNTGGTQYF	TGTGCCAGCAGCTTTAGGCAGAACACCGGAGGGACCCAGTACTTC
TRBV4-2	-	TRBJ2-1	15	-	CASSQAHRGGDEQFF	TGTGCCAGCAGCCAAGCCCACCGTGGGGGCGATGAGCAGTTCTTC
TRBV7-3	TRBD1	TRBJ2-7	13	-	CASSRQGGYEQYF	TGTGCCAGCAGCAGACAGGGTGGCTACGAGCAGTACTTC
TRBV6-4	TRBD1	TRBJ2-2	15	-	CASTRDRTNTGELFF	TGTGCCAGCACCCGGGACAGGACGAACACCGGGGAGCTGTTTTTT
TRBV6-4	TRBD1	TRBJ1-1	16	-	CASSHQPTGGVTEAFF	TGTGCCAGCAGTCATCAACCGACAGGGGGCGTCACTGAAGCTTTCTTT
TRBV6-4	TRBD1	TRBJ2-1	14	few	CASRRQGSHNEQFF	TGTGCCAGCCGCCGACAGGGGAGCCACAATGAGCAGTTCTTC
TRBV2	-	TRBJ2-7	13	once	CASGRQREYEQYF	TGTGCCAGCGGTCGGCAGCGAGAATACGAGCAGTACTTC
TRBV28	TRBD1	TRBJ1-1	15	-	CASIAAGQGNTEAFF	TGTGCCAGCATTGCCGCCGGACAGGGAAACACTGAAGCTTTCTTT
TRBV3-1/TRBV3-2	TRBD1	TRBJ1-5	15	-	CASSQVQGGNQPQHF	TGTGCCAGCAGCCAAGTACAGGGGGGCAATCAGCCCCAGCATTTT
TRBV6-5	TRBD1	TRBJ2-1	14	-	CASSSGTVASEQFF	TGTGCCAGCAGCTCCGGGACAGTGGCGAGTGAGCAGTTCTTC
TRBV6-5	-	TRBJ2-5	13	-	CASSGRGQETQYF	TGTGCCAGTTCGGGGAGGGGGCAAGAGACCCAGTACTTC
TRBV6-9	TRBD1	TRBJ1-2	14	-	CASSLDRANYGYTF	TGTGCCAGCAGTTTAGACAGGGCTAACTATGGCTACACCTTC
TRBV2	-	TRBJ1-1	12	-	CASRQGYTEAFF	TGTGCCAGCAGACAGGGTTACACTGAAGCTTTCTTT
TRBV27	-	TRBJ2-3	15	few	CASSPTGQFPDTQYF	TGTGCCAGCAGTCCAACTGGACAGTTTCCAGATACGCAGTATTTT
TRBV29-1	TRBD1	TRBJ2-7	14	-	CSVLTGRGNYEQYF	TGCAGCGTCTTGACAGGGAGAGGAAACTACGAGCAGTACTTC
TRBV7-2	TRBD1	TRBJ1-6	15	-	CASSRRTGANSPLHF	TGTGCCAGCAGCCGGCGGACAGGCGCGAATTCACCCCTCCACTTT
TRBV29-1	-	TRBJ2-3	12	-	CSVSPSTDTQYF	TGCAGCGTTTCCCCTAGCACAGATACGCAGTATTTT
TRBV2	-	TRBJ1-1	13	-	CASSGQGNTEAFF	TGTGCCAGCAGTGGGCAGGGGAACACTGAAGCTTTCTTT
TRBV6-6	TRBD2	TRBJ2-7	15	-	CASGTGLAGSYEQYF	TGTGCCAGCGGAACCGGACTAGCGGGCTCCTACGAGCAGTACTTC
TRBV30	TRBD1	TRBJ1-4	13	-	CAWANRGNEKLFF	TGTGCCTGGGCGAACAGGGGTAATGAAAAACTGTTTTTT
TRBV7-3	-	TRBJ1-2	15	-	CASSSPGHFLYGYTF	TGTGCCAGCAGCTCCCCGGGACATTTCCTCTATGGCTACACCTTC
TRBV27	TRBD1	TRBJ2-3	15	-	CASRSPPPGQHTQYF	TGTGCCAGCAGATCTCCGCCGCCGGGACAGCATACGCAGTATTTT
TRBV6-4	TRBD2	TRBJ2-1	16	-	CASSLQGLAGNNEQFF	TGTGCCAGCAGTCTCCAAGGACTAGCGGGAAATAATGAGCAGTTCTTC
TRBV7-2	-	TRBJ2-1	15	-	CASSLEQGGTIEQFF	TGTGCCAGCAGCTTAGAACAGGGAGGGACAATTGAGCAGTTCTTC
TRBV6-2/TRBV6-3	TRBD2	TRBJ2-3	18	-	CASSYRGGIAGAADTQYF	TGTGCCAGCAGTTATAGGGGCGGAATAGCGGGAGCTGCGGATACGCAGTATTTT
TRBV5-1	-	TRBJ1-1	15	-	CASSLESGVNTEAFF	TGCGCCAGCAGCTTGGAGTCAGGGGTTAACACTGAAGCTTTCTTT
TRBV29-1	TRBD2	TRBJ2-2	16	-	CSVESASGGNTGELFF	TGCAGCGTTGAATCGGCGAGCGGGGGGAACACCGGGGAGCTGTTTTTT
TRBV5-1	TRBD2	TRBJ2-3	16	-	CASTTLGGFSTDTQYF	TGCGCCAGCACCACTCTGGGGGGGTTTAGCACAGATACGCAGTATTTT
TRBV27	-	TRBJ1-1	12	-	CASSNPEGSAFF	TGTGCCAGCAGCAACCCGGAGGGCTCCGCTTTCTTT
TRBV19	TRBD1	TRBJ1-5	14	-	CASSLWTGDQPQHF	TGTGCCAGTAGCCTCTGGACAGGGGATCAGCCCCAGCATTTT